These 10 T cell receptor beta chains originate from one sample sequenced in a study of T cell changes during pregnancy in multiple sclerosis. Some clones are missing from TCRdb's copy, which holds only in-frame ones; the method was immunoSEQ multiplex PCR. This repertoire shows approximately 50,000 clones, 91% found once; its top ten account for 10% to 13%. Sequences were derived from CD8+ T cells from peripheral blood mononuclear cells, sampled after pregnancy. The receptors stem from a female donor with multiple sclerosis, enrolled in a pregnancy study.

The chain carries TRBV9 and TRBJ1-4; TRBD1 agrees at 7 bases. CDR1 is SGDLS and CDR2 is YYNGEE in the germline V gene. V shed 3 bases and J 1 base; nucleotides not matched to a gene: 24. This CDR3 is 22 amino acids long. CDR3 sequence reads: CASSASSYGTEQDVETNEKLFF. Here the CDR3 DNA reads TGTGCCAGCAGCGCCAGTTCATATGGGACAGAGCAAGACGTGGAAACTAATGAAAAACTGTTTTTT.

This chain uses TRBV7-3 with TRBJ2-1; D might be TRBD1 (6 bases). CDR1 is SGHTA, CDR2 FQGTGA, per germline. This CDR3 is built from 16 residues. Trimming stripped 0 bases from V and 3 bases from J, with 12 bases between. CDR3 residues: CASSLTAGELYNEQFF. The CDR3 DNA reads TGTGCCAGCAGCTTAACGGCAGGGGAACTCTACAATGAGCAGTTCTTC.

J is TRBJ2-2 and V is TRBV5-6, with 8 bases lining up with TRBD1. Germline loops: CDR1 SGHDT, CDR2 YYEEEE. This CDR3 spans 15 amino acids. With V trimmed by 7 bases and J by 5 bases, 10 bases remained unmatched. The CDR3 sequence: CASQGAGFETGELFF. DNA of the CDR3: TGTGCCAGCCAGGGGGCCGGATTTGAGACCGGGGAGCTGTTTTTT.

The chain combines TRBV13 with TRBJ2-3; D is undetermined. V dropped 0 bases and J dropped 1 base, with 8 bases sitting between them. There are 15 residues in the CDR3. Germline V gene sequence: CDR1 PRHDT, CDR2 FYEKMQ (reference sequence). In DNA form, the CDR3 reads TGTGCCAGCAGCTTAGGCCATCGGGGCACAGATACGCAGTATTTT. Residues: CASSLGHRGTDTQYF. Supplemented by reference TRBV13 and TRBJ2-3, the full variable domain reads AAGVIQSPRHLIKEKRETATLKCYPIPRHDTVYWYQQGPGQDPQFLISFYEKMQSDKGSIPDRFSAQQFSDYHSELNMSSLELGDSALYFCASSLGHRGTDTQYFGPGTRLTVL.

The chain links TRBV7-8 to TRBJ2-7; 9 bases are shared with TRBD1. Looked up from germline, CDR1 is SGHVS and CDR2 is FQNEAQ. CDR3 length: 14 residues. Trimming at V came to 1 base and at J to 5 bases, leaving 3 bases not matched to a gene. CDR3 coding DNA: TGTGCCAGCAGCTTAGTGGGGACAGGGAACGAGCAGTACTTC. Residues: CASSLVGTGNEQYF.

The chain joins TRBV30 to TRBJ1-1; D perhaps matches TRBD1 (5 bases). The CDR3 is 12 residues long. V gave up 4 bases and J gave up 5 bases, with 11 bases separating them. Germline V CDR1 and CDR2: GTSNPN, SVGIG (reference sequence). CDR3 nucleotides: TGTGCCTGGACAGGGTTGGGGACTGAAGCTTTCTTT. Translation: CAWTGLGTEAFF.

The chain links TRBV7-8 to TRBJ2-7; weak D call: TRBD1 (5 bases). CDR1 and CDR2 from the germline V gene are SGHVS and FQNEAQ. The V end was cut by 1 base, the J end by 1 base, with 11 bases between. The CDR3 has 15 amino acids. The CDR3 bases are TGTGCCAGCAGCTTAGAACCAGGGCCATCCTACGAGCAGTACTTC. Residues: CASSLEPGPSYEQYF.

This chain links TRBV7-3 with TRBJ1-2; maybe TRBD1 (5 bases). The ends were cut back, 0 bases at V and 8 bases at J, with 16 bases in the middle. This CDR3 region has 15 residues. Germline lookup yields CDR1 SGHTA and CDR2 FQGTGA. The CDR3 DNA follows: TGTGCCAGCAGCTTAACGGGGGACTCGCGGGGAGGCTACACCTTC. It encodes CASSLTGDSRGGYTF.

This clone was found once. The chain carries TRBV19 and TRBJ2-3; no firm D call. Looked up from germline, CDR1 is LNHDA and CDR2 is SQIVND (reference sequence). The CDR3 covers 13 residues. V was clipped by 2 bases and J by 6 bases, with 9 bases between them. For the CDR3, the DNA is TGTGCCAGTAGTATATCCCCCTCGGATACGCAGTATTTT. Its protein product is CASSISPSDTQYF.

The chain joins TRBV5-6 to TRBJ1-2, with no clear D. V lost 4 bases, J lost 4 bases, and 14 bases lay in between. Germline loops: CDR1 SGHDT, CDR2 YYEEEE. There are 14 residues in the CDR3. The CDR3 reads CASSPRQSAYGYTF. CDR3 coding DNA: TGTGCCAGCAGCCCCAGGCAAAGTGCCTATGGCTACACCTTC.